A single sample is the source of the 17 T cell receptor beta chains below, sequenced in a study of blood T cells in healthy people across ages. Using a J-beta primer mix together with a sample-barcoded 5' primer, a second PCR was run for roughly 6 to 11 cycles. In TCRdb, the 5' RACE reads were re-called with MiXCR into one record per CDR3 protein. The table records 800,000 to 950,000 distinct CDR3 sequences, almost 30% of them present only once. The data also belong to a second study, concerning T cells of mothers and their children.

The sequencing sample was made of blood. The receptors were sampled from a woman between 40 and 50 years old in good health.

This chain joins TRBV11-2 and TRBJ2-3, with 7 bases fitting TRBD2. Germline CDR1 and CDR2: SGHAT and FQNNGV. The CDR3 contains 18 residues. The V gene end was trimmed by 5 bases and the J gene end by 3 bases; junction bases not matched to a gene: 17. The chain's CDR3 is CASSPLPGGGSLTDTQYF. CDR3 coding DNA: TGTGCCAGCAGCCCCCTTCCTGGGGGGGGGTCCCTGACAGATACGCAGTATTTT.

This clonotype was picked up a small number of times. A much more abundant neighbour one base away suggests this may be a read error. The chain recombines TRBV12-3 or TRBV12-4 with TRBJ2-1; 8 nucleotides align to TRBD2. This CDR3 contains 17 residues. The CDR3 reads CASSFFLAGSSYNEQVF. The DNA of the CDR3 is TGTGCCAGCAGTTTTTTCTTAGCGGGGAGCTCCTACAATGAGCAGGTCTTC.

This clonotype showed up just a few times. The CDR3 bases are TGCGCCAGCAGCCAAGTATTGCGGAGCACTGAAGCTTTCTTT. It is translated as CASSQVLRSTEAFF. The gene calls are TRBV4-3 and TRBJ1-1; D not resolved. The CDR3 is made up of 14 amino acids. Between the trimmed V and J ends, which lost 1 base and 4 bases, there was a span of 10 bases. Germline values: CDR1 LGHNA, CDR2 YSLEER.

As regards this clonotype: One junction end does not reproduce the germline sequence, and a read error may be involved. The rearrangement uses TRBV11-1 and TRBJ2-1; D ambiguous. The CDR3 length is 16 residues. Per germline, CDR1 SGHAT and CDR2 FQDESV (reference sequence). CDR3 DNA: TGTGCCAGCAGCTTAGGATTGGAATACTCCTACAATGCGCAGTTCTTC. It encodes CASSLGLEYSYNAQFF.

In this sample, this clonotype turned up a few times. This sequence may be a read error, since a much larger clone differs from it by one base. The chain joins TRBV25-1 to TRBJ2-7; 7 bases agree with TRBD1. The CDR3 has 14 residues. The J segment lost 3 bases and the V segment lost 6 bases, leaving 8 bases of the junction unmatched. Germline CDR1 MGHDK, CDR2 SYGVNS. This CDR3 reads CASRGRQGRYEQYF. The CDR3, as DNA: TGTGCCAGCAGGGGCCGACAGGGTCGCTACGAGCAGTACTTC.

The count of this clonotype is one. V usage is TRBV20-1 and J usage is TRBJ2-5; D gene unclear. The J call is in doubt because the DNA end fits TRBJ2-7 better. The CDR3 runs to 14 residues. Germline V lookup: CDR1 DFQATT, CDR2 SNEGSKA (reference sequence). As DNA, the CDR3 is TGCAGTGCTAAAAGAGGCCGGACGACATACGAGCAGTACTTC. The encoded protein is CSAKRGRTTYEQYF.

The chain joins TRBV7-9 to TRBJ1-4; D unresolved. The germline V and J ends were trimmed by 4 bases and 2 bases, with 14 bases remaining between them. This CDR3 spans 16 amino acids. Germline-derived CDR1 and CDR2 are SEHNR and FQNEAQ (reference sequence). Here the CDR3 DNA reads TGTGCCAGCAGCTCAGACCCTCTGGCCACTAATGAAAAACTGTTTTTT. Amino acids: CASSSDPLATNEKLFF. The variable domain in full, with the rest retrieved from reference TRBV7-9 and TRBJ1-4, is DTGVSQNPRHKITKRGQNVTFRCDPISEHNRLYWYRQTLGQGPEFLTYFQNEAQLEKSRLLSDRFSAERPKGSFSTLEIQRTEQGDSAMYLCASSSDPLATNEKLFFGSGTQLSVL.

This clonotype was picked up many times. This chain links TRBV13 with TRBJ2-4; 15 bases map to TRBD2. The CDR3 is 23 amino acids. The V segment lost 2 bases and the J segment 3 bases; nucleotides outside the gene matches: 20. The germline V gene encodes CDR1 PRHDT and CDR2 FYEKMQ (reference sequence). The CDR3 here is CASSLPDPGLAGGRSLGKNIQYF. Here the CDR3 DNA reads TGTGCCAGCAGCTTACCTGATCCCGGACTAGCGGGGGGGCGGAGTTTAGGCAAAAACATTCAGTACTTC.

This clonotype was seen repeatedly, ten times or more. The chain has TRBV29-1 and TRBJ2-3; D possibly corresponds to TRBD2 (5 bases). V was shortened by 3 bases and J by 6 bases, with 10 bases between the two germline ends. CDR1 and CDR2 (germline): SQVTM, ANQGSEA. The CDR3 is 12 residues long. DNA of the CDR3: TGCAGCGTTGAGAGGGAGTGGGATACGCAGTATTTT. Amino acid sequence: CSVEREWDTQYF.

This clonotype was observed a few times. This rearrangement joins TRBV7-9 to TRBJ2-1; maybe TRBD2 (5 bases). This CDR3 spans 17 amino acids. Germline V lookup: CDR1 SEHNR, CDR2 FQNEAQ (reference sequence). The germline V and J ends were trimmed by 5 bases and 7 bases, with 24 bases remaining between them. DNA of the CDR3: TGTGCCAGCAGCAGGAAACCGGGCCTAGGACTTGGGAATGAGCAGTTCTTC. Translation: CASSRKPGLGLGNEQFF. Supplemented by reference TRBV7-9 and TRBJ2-1, the full variable domain reads DTGVSQNPRHKITKRGQNVTFRCDPISEHNRLYWYRQTLGQGPEFLTYFQNEAQLEKSRLLSDRFSAERPKGSFSTLEIQRTEQGDSAMYLCASSRKPGLGLGNEQFFGPGTRLTVL.

The chain uses TRBV20-1 and TRBJ1-5, with D unresolved. V was trimmed by 6 bases and J by 2 bases, leaving 14 bases between them. There are 14 residues in the CDR3. Germline V gene data show CDR1 as DFQATT and CDR2 as SNEGSKA (reference sequence). The CDR3 here is CSARPSVGNQPQHF. The CDR3 region has the DNA TGCAGTGCGAGGCCCAGTGTCGGCAATCAGCCCCAGCATTTT.

This clonotype was seen more than once but under ten times. Just one base apart from a much larger clone, this may be a read error. In nucleotides, the CDR3 is TGTGCCAGCAGTGAATCCACAGAGTCCCCAGATACGCAGTATTTT. This codes for CASSESTESPDTQYF. The J gene is TRBJ2-3, the V gene TRBV6-1; D not certain. Germline CDR1 reads MNHNS; CDR2 reads SASEGT. The CDR3 is made up of 15 amino acids. Trimming took off 2 bases at V and 4 bases at J, with 13 bases between the two ends.

Only a few counts were recorded for this clonotype. CDR3 coding DNA: TGCGCCAGCAGCCTCCAAGTCGGGACTCCCTATGGCTACACCTTC. Amino acid sequence: CASSLQVGTPYGYTF. This rearrangement joins TRBV5-1 to TRBJ1-2; possibly TRBD1 for D (5 bases). The length of the CDR3 is 15 residues. Trimming took 4 bases from V and 4 from J, leaving 17 bases between them. CDR1 is SGHRS, CDR2 YFSETQ, per germline.

The chain links TRBV6-5 to TRBJ1-2, with D hard to call. V lost 4 bases and J 8 bases, leaving 11 bases between the germline ends. CDR1 and CDR2 (germline): MNHEY, SVGAGI. The CDR3 sequence is 12 residues long. The CDR3 nucleotides are TGTGCCAGCAGTTTTTCGACATTCGGCTACACCTTC. Translated: CASSFSTFGYTF.

CDR3 residues: CASTKSDTQYF. DNA for the CDR3: TGTGCCAGCACTAAATCCGATACGCAGTATTTT. This chain joins TRBV2 and TRBJ2-3; D is uncertain. Looked up from germline, CDR1 is SNHLY and CDR2 is FYNNEI. V shed 7 bases and J shed 6 bases, with 8 bases lying between them. This CDR3 spans 11 amino acids.

This clonotype was counted many times. The rearrangement uses TRBV5-1 and TRBJ2-1; TRBD2 matches 12 bases. V lost 0 bases to trimming and J lost 7 bases; unmatched junction nucleotides: 8. This CDR3 region has 17 residues. Germline CDR1 reads SGHRS; CDR2 reads YFSETQ. The CDR3 region has the DNA TGCGCCAGCAGCTTGGGCTTCGAGACTAGCGGGGGAAATGAGCAGTTCTTC. Residues: CASSLGFETSGGNEQFF.

This clonotype came up a few times. The chain employs TRBV5-5 and TRBJ1-4, with D maybe TRBD1 (6 bases). The germline V and J ends were trimmed by 4 bases and 8 bases, with 18 bases remaining between them. The CDR3 runs 15 residues. Germline V lookup: CDR1 SGHKS, CDR2 YYEKEE (reference sequence). CDR3 loop: CASSLGTPREEKLFF. CDR3 coding DNA: TGTGCCAGCAGCCTCGGGACACCTCGAGAAGAAAAACTGTTTTTT.